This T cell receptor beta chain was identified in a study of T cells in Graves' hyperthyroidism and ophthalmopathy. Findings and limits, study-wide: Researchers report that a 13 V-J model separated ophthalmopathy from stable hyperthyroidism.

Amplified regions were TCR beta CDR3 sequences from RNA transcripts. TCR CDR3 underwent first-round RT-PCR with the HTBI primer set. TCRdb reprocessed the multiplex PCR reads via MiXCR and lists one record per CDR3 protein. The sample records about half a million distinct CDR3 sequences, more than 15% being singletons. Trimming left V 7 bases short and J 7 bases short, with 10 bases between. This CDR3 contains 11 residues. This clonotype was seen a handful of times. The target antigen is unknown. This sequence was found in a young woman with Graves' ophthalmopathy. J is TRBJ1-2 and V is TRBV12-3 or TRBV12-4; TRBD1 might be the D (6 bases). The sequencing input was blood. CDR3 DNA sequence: TGTGCCAGCAAGGGGGGAGGTGGCTACACCTTC. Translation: CASKGGGGYTF.